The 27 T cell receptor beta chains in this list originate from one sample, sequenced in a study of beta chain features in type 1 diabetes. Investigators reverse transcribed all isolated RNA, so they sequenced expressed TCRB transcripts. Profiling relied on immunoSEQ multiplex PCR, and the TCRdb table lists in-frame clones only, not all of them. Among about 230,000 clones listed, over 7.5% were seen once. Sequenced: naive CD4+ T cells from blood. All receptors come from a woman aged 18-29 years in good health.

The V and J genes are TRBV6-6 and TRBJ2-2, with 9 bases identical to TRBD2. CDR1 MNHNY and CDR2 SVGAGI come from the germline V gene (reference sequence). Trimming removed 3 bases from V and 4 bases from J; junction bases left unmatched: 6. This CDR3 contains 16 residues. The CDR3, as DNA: TGTGCCAGCAGTTATCCCGCGGGAGGGGTCACCGGGGAGCTGTTTTTT. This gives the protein CASSYPAGGVTGELFF.

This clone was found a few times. The CDR3 is CASSIMAQGRNEQFF. The CDR3 region has the DNA TGTGCCAGTAGTATCATGGCCCAGGGGAGAAATGAGCAGTTCTTC. The genes are TRBV19 and TRBJ2-1, with D possibly matching TRBD1 (6 bases). CDR1 and CDR2 (germline): LNHDA, SQIVND (reference sequence). Trimming cost V 3 bases and J 7 bases, with 16 bases left between them. CDR3 length: 15 residues.

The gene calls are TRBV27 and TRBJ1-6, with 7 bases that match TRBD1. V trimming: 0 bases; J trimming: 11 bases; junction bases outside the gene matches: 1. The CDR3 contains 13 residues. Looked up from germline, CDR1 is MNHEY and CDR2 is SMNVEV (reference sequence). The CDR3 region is CASSLSDRAPLHF. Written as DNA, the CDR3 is TGTGCCAGCAGTTTATCCGACAGGGCACCCCTCCACTTT.

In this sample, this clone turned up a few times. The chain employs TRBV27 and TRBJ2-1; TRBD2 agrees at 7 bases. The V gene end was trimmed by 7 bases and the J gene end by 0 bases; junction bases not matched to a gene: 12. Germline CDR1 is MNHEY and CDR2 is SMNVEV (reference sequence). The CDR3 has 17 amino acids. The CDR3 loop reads CASTRRESPSSYNEQFF. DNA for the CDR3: TGTGCCAGCACCCGGCGGGAGTCCCCCAGCTCCTACAATGAGCAGTTCTTC.

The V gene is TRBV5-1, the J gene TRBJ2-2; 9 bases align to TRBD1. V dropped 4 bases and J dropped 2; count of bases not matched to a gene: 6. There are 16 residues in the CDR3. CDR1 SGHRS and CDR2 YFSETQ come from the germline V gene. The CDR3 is CASSGTGSGNTGELFF. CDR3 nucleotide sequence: TGCGCCAGCAGCGGGACAGGGTCGGGCAACACCGGGGAGCTGTTTTTT.

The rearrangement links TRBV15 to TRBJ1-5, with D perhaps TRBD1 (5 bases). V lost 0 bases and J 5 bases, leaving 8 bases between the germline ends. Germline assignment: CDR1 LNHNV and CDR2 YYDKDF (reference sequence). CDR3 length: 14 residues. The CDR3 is CATSREAGDQPQHF. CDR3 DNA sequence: TGTGCCACCAGCAGAGAGGCGGGGGATCAGCCCCAGCATTTT.

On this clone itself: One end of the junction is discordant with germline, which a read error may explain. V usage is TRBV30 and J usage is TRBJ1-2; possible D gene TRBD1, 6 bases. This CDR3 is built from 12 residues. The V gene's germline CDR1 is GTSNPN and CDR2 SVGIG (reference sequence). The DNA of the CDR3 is TGTGCCTGGAGTGAAGGGGGAACCGGGGCCCACTTC. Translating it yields CAWSEGGTGAHF.

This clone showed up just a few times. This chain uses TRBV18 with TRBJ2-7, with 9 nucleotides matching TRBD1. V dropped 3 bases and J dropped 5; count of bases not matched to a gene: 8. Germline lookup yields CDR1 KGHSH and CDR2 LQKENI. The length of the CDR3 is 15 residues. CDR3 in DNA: TGTGCCAGCTCACCGACCGGGACAGGGTCCCACGAGCAGTACTTC. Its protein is CASSPTGTGSHEQYF.

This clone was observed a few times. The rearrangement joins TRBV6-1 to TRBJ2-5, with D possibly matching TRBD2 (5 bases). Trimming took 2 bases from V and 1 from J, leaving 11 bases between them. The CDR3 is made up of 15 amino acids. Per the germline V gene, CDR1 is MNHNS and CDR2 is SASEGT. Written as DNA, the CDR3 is TGTGCCAGCAGTGAATGGGTACGGGGCCAAGAGACCCAGTACTTC. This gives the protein CASSEWVRGQETQYF.

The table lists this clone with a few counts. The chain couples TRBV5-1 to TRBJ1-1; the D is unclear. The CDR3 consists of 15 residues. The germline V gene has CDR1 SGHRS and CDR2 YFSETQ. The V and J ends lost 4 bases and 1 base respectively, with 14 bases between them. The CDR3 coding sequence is TGCGCCAGCAGCCATGAGGGCTTGGCGAACACTGAAGCTTTCTTT. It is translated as CASSHEGLANTEAFF.

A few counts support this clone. DNA for the CDR3: TGTGCCAGCAGTCTCCGGGACAGCGTCGGCTACACCTTC. Protein sequence: CASSLRDSVGYTF. The V call is TRBV27, the J call TRBJ1-2; 7 bases agree with TRBD1. J lost 8 bases, V lost 5 bases, and 8 bases had no gene match. This CDR3 is built from 13 residues. Germline lookup yields CDR1 MNHEY and CDR2 SMNVEV (reference sequence).

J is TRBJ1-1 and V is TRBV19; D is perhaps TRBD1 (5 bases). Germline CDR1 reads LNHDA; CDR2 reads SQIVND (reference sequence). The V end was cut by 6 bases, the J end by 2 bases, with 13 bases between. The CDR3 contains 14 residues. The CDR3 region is CASSLRGDNTEAFF. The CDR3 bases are TGTGCCAGTAGCCTTCGGGGGGACAACACTGAAGCTTTCTTT.

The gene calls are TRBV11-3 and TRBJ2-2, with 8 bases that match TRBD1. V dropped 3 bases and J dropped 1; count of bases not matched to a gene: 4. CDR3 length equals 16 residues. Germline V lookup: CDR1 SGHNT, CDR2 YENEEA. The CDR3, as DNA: TGTGCCAGCAGCTTTTCCGGGACAGGGAACACCGGGGAGCTGTTTTTT. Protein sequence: CASSFSGTGNTGELFF.

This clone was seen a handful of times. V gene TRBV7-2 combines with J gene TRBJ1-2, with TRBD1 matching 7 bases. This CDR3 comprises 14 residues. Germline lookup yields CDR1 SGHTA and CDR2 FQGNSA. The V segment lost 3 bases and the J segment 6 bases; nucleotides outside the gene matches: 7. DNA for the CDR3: TGTGCCAGCAGCTTTCCACAGGGGAGGCATGGCTACACCTTC. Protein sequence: CASSFPQGRHGYTF.

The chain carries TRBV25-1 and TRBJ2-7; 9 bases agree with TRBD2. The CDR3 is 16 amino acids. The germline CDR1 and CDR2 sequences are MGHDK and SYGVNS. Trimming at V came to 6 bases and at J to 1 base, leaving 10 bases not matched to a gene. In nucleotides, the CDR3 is TGTGCCAGCAGGCCCCCAGCGGCGGGAGGGTCCTACGAGCAGTACTTC. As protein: CASRPPAAGGSYEQYF.

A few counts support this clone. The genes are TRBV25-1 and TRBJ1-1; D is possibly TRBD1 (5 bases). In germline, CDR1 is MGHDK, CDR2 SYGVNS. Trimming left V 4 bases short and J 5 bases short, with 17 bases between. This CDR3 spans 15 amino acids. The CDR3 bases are TGTGCCAGCAGTGGCGCGGGGCTGGGGGATACTGAAGCTTTCTTT. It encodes CASSGAGLGDTEAFF.

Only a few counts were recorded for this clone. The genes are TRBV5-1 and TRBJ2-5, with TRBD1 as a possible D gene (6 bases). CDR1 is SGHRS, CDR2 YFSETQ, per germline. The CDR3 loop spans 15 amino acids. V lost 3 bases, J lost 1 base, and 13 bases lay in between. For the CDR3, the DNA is TGCGCCAGCAGCTCCGCACCGGACAGCCAAGAGACCCAGTACTTC. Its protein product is CASSSAPDSQETQYF.

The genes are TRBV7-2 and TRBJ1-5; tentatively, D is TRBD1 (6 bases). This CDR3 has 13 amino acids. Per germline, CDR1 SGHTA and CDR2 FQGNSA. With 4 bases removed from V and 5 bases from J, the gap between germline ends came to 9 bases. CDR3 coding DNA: TGTGCCAGCAGCTCACAGGGTTATCAGCCCCAGCATTTT. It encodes CASSSQGYQPQHF.

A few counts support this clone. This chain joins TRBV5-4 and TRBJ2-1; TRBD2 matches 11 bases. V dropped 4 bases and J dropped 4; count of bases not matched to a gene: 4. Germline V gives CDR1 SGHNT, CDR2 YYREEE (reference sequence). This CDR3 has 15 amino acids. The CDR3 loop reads CASSKLAGAYNEQFF. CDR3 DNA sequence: TGTGCCAGCAGCAAACTAGCGGGAGCGTACAATGAGCAGTTCTTC.

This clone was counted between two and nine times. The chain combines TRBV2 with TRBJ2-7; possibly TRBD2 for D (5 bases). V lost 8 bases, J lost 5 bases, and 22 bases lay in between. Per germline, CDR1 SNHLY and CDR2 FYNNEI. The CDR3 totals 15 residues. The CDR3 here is CASLSGLGAFNEQYF. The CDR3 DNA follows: TGTGCCAGCCTAAGTGGACTGGGTGCTTTTAACGAGCAGTACTTC.

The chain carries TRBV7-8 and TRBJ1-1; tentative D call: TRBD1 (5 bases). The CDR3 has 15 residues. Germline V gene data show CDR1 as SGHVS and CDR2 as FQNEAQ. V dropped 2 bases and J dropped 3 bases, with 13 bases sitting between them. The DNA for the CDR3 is TGTGCCAGCAGCTTAAGGGGCGCCGTTCACACTGAAGCTTTCTTT. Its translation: CASSLRGAVHTEAFF.

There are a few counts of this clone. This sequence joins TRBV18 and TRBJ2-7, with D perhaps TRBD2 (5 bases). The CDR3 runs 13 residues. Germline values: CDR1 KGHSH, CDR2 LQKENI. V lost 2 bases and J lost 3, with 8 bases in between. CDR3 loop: CASSPTLVYEQYF. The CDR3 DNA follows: TGTGCCAGCTCACCAACACTAGTCTACGAGCAGTACTTC.

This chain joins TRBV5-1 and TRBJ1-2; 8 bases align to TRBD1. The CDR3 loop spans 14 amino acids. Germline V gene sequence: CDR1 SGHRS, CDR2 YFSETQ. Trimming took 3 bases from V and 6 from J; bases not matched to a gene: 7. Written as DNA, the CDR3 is TGCGCCAGCAGCTCCGGGACAGGAGTTGATGGCTACACCTTC. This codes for CASSSGTGVDGYTF.

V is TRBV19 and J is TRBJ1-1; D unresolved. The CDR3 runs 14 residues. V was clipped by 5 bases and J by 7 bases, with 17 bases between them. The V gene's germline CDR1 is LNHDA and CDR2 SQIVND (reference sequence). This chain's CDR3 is CASSHRGGRIEAFF. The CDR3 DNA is TGTGCCAGTAGTCATCGGGGAGGGCGTATTGAAGCTTTCTTT.

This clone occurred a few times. CDR3 DNA sequence: TGTGCCAGCAGTGAGACATTTCCCCCGGTGTTCTTC. Protein: CASSETFPPVFF. J is TRBJ2-1 and V is TRBV25-1; D not resolved. The germline V gene encodes CDR1 MGHDK and CDR2 SYGVNS. The CDR3 runs to 12 residues. V was shortened by 3 bases and J by 15 bases, with 15 bases between the two germline ends. The variable domain in full, completed from reference TRBV25-1 and TRBJ2-1, reads EADIYQTPRYLVIGTGKKITLECSQTMGHDKMYWYQQDPGMELHLIHYSYGVNSTEKGDLSSESTVSRIRTEHFPLTLESARPSHTSQYLCASSETFPPVFFGPGTRLTVL.

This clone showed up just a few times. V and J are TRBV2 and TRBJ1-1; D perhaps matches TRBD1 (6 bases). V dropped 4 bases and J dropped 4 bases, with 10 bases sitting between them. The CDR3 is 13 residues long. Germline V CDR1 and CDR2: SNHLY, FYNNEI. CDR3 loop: CASSVRGSTEAFF. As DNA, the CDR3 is TGTGCCAGCAGTGTCAGGGGAAGCACTGAAGCTTTCTTT.

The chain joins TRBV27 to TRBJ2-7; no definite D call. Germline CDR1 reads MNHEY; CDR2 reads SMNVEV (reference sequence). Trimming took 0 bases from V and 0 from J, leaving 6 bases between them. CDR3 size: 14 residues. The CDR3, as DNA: TGTGCCAGCAGTTTATCGAGGTACTCCTACGAGCAGTACTTC. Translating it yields CASSLSRYSYEQYF.